The 25 T cell receptor beta chains presented below share a single source sample, sequenced in a study of blood T cell repertoires in COVID-19. The assay was immunoSEQ multiplex PCR, and TCRdb's table has in-frame clones only and misses some. The sample includes tens of thousands of clones, more than 75% of them seen just once. The source material was peripheral blood. Receptors were obtained from a human donor with active COVID-19. The donor label of this sample is uncertain.

V gene TRBV19 combines with J gene TRBJ2-3, with TRBD2 matching 8 bases. The junction had 12 bases not matched to a gene; V was cut back by 9 bases and J by 4 bases. Germline lookup yields CDR1 LNHDA and CDR2 SQIVND (reference sequence). This CDR3 has 15 residues. The CDR3 DNA follows: TGTGCCAGCCATGATGGACTAGCTGTTCCAGATACGCAGTATTTT. Its translation: CASHDGLAVPDTQYF.

This chain uses TRBV4-2 with TRBJ2-7; 9 nucleotides agree with TRBD2. Germline CDR1 and CDR2: LGHNA and YNFKEQ. The ends lost 0 bases at V and 2 bases at J; junction bases unmatched: 5. CDR3 length: 16 residues. The CDR3 protein is CASSQDWTSATYEQYF. DNA for the CDR3: TGTGCCAGCAGCCAAGATTGGACTAGCGCAACCTACGAGCAGTACTTC.

The chain recombines TRBV19 with TRBJ2-1; 12 bases are a match to TRBD1. Germline V lookup: CDR1 LNHDA, CDR2 SQIVND (reference sequence). V trimming: 3 bases; J trimming: 4 bases; junction bases outside the gene matches: 7. The CDR3 is 17 residues long. The CDR3 reads CASSMGQGASSYNEQFF. The CDR3 DNA sequence: TGTGCCAGTAGTATGGGACAGGGGGCTTCTTCGTACAATGAGCAGTTCTTC.

This clone was picked up one time. The chain carries TRBV28 and TRBJ2-7, with D unresolved. Looked up from germline, CDR1 is MDHEN and CDR2 is SYDVKM. The length of the CDR3 is 12 residues. Trimming removed 5 bases at V and 0 bases at J, with 5 bases between. CDR3 sequence (DNA): TGTGCCAGCAGTCCAGGCTCCTACGAGCAGTACTTC. Its translation is CASSPGSYEQYF.

This clone occurred once. This rearrangement joins TRBV6-2 or TRBV6-3 to TRBJ2-3; 7 bases align to TRBD2. This CDR3 comprises 15 residues. CDR1 MNHEY and CDR2 SVGEGT come from the germline V gene. The V segment lost 6 bases and the J segment 2 bases; nucleotides outside the gene matches: 8. The CDR3 nucleotides are TGTGCCAGCAGGCCTCTAGCGGCGAACACAGATACGCAGTATTTT. Translated: CASRPLAANTDTQYF.

This sequence joins TRBV10-2 and TRBJ2-3; TRBD2 agrees at 9 bases. The CDR3 sequence is 15 residues long. The ends lost 4 bases at V and 1 base at J; junction bases unmatched: 3. The V gene's germline CDR1 is WSHSY and CDR2 SAAADI. Here the CDR3 DNA reads TGCGCCAGCAGTGCGGCTAGCGGGGGCACAGATACGCAGTATTTT. Translated: CASSAASGGTDTQYF.

This chain links TRBV30 with TRBJ2-7; 7 bases agree with TRBD2. The V and J ends lost 4 bases and 3 bases, in that order; junction bases with no gene match: 6. The CDR3 totals 13 residues. Germline loops: CDR1 GTSNPN, CDR2 SVGIG (reference sequence). CDR3 in amino acids: CAWNKGLYYEQYF. DNA of the CDR3: TGTGCCTGGAACAAGGGACTATACTACGAGCAGTACTTC.

This chain joins TRBV29-1 and TRBJ1-1; perhaps TRBD1 as D (5 bases). CDR3 length: 12 residues. V lost 4 bases and J lost 7, with 13 bases in between. Germline assignment: CDR1 SQVTM and CDR2 ANQGSEA. Written as DNA, the CDR3 is TGCAGCGTTGGTCCGGGGGGGTTTGAAGCTTTCTTT. Protein: CSVGPGGFEAFF. Complete variable domain (other parts from reference TRBV29-1 and TRBJ1-1): SAVISQKPSRDICQRGTSLTIQCQVDSQVTMMFWYRQQPGQSLTLIATANQGSEATYESGFVIDKFPISRPNLTFSTLTVSNMSPEDSSIYLCSVGPGGFEAFFGQGTRLTVV.

The gene calls are TRBV4-2 and TRBJ1-1; 10 bases match TRBD1. The V and J ends lost 4 bases and 1 base, in that order; junction bases with no gene match: 9. Per germline, CDR1 LGHNA and CDR2 YNFKEQ. This CDR3 region has 17 residues. This CDR3 is CASSPRDRGGGNTEAFF. Written as DNA, the CDR3 is TGTGCCAGCAGCCCCCGGGACAGGGGCGGGGGGAACACTGAAGCTTTCTTT.

The V and J genes are TRBV4-1 and TRBJ1-4; no definite D call. CDR1 and CDR2 from the germline V gene are MGHRA and YSYEKL. The CDR3 is 13 residues long. V shed 2 bases and J shed 8 bases, with 9 bases lying between them. The CDR3 region is CASSQSMEEKLFF. CDR3 in DNA: TGCGCCAGCAGCCAATCCATGGAGGAAAAACTGTTTTTT.

The chain carries TRBV2 and TRBJ2-5; TRBD2 matches at 12 bases. Germline V CDR1 and CDR2: SNHLY, FYNNEI. Trimming at V came to 4 bases and at J to 1 base, leaving 4 bases not matched to a gene. The CDR3 covers 16 residues. The CDR3 reads CASSGTSGGLQETQYF. CDR3 DNA: TGTGCCAGCAGTGGAACTAGCGGGGGGCTCCAAGAGACCCAGTACTTC.

The J gene is TRBJ2-2, the V gene TRBV5-1; D is possibly TRBD1 (5 bases). V was pared by 0 bases and J by 7 bases, with 7 bases between. This CDR3 comprises 13 residues. Germline lookup yields CDR1 SGHRS and CDR2 YFSETQ. CDR3 loop: CASSLGQYGELFF. CDR3 nucleotides: TGCGCCAGCAGCTTGGGACAGTACGGGGAGCTGTTTTTT. The full variable domain, rest sourced from reference TRBV5-1 and TRBJ2-2, is KAGVTQTPRYLIKTRGQQVTLSCSPISGHRSVSWYQQTPGQGLQFLFEYFSETQRNKGNFPGRFSGRQFSNSRSEMNVSTLELGDSALYLCASSLGQYGELFFGEGSRLTVL.

The chain is built from TRBV12-5 and TRBJ2-5; 8 bases match TRBD2. Germline V CDR1 and CDR2: LGHNT, FRNRAP. V lost 8 bases to trimming and J lost 4 bases; unmatched junction nucleotides: 6. CDR3 length: 13 amino acids. CDR3 region: CASREGTTETQYF. The CDR3 DNA sequence: TGTGCTAGTCGGGAGGGTACCACAGAGACCCAGTACTTC.

This chain connects TRBV9 to TRBJ2-7; tentative D call: TRBD2 (5 bases). V was pared by 5 bases and J by 0 bases, with 12 bases between. The CDR3 is 14 residues long. Germline V gives CDR1 SGDLS, CDR2 YYNGEE. The CDR3, as DNA: TGTGCCAGCAGTGTCGACTACAGCTCCTACGAGCAGTACTTC. Its protein is CASSVDYSSYEQYF.

DNA of the CDR3: TGTGCCAGCAGTTCCGACAGTCATCAGCCCCAGCATTTT. It translates to CASSSDSHQPQHF. The rearrangement uses TRBV11-2 and TRBJ1-5; D possibly corresponds to TRBD1 (5 bases). Between the trimmed V and J ends, which lost 6 bases and 5 bases, there was a span of 11 bases. The CDR3 contains 13 residues. CDR1 and CDR2 (germline): SGHAT, FQNNGV.

There are a few counts of this clone. The chain recombines TRBV28 with TRBJ1-1; no clear D gene. This CDR3 has 14 residues. Germline CDR1 MDHEN, CDR2 SYDVKM. V was pared by 8 bases and J by 3 bases, with 16 bases between. The CDR3 sequence: CASCVPSSYTEAFF. The CDR3 DNA reads as TGTGCCAGCTGTGTCCCGTCGTCCTACACTGAAGCTTTCTTT.

The chain uses TRBV5-1 and TRBJ1-2; 9 nucleotides align to TRBD1. CDR1 is SGHRS, CDR2 YFSETQ, per germline. There are 15 residues in the CDR3. J was trimmed by 8 bases and V by 7 bases; bases with no gene match: 15. The CDR3 bases are TGCGCCAGCCTACGTTCCGGGACAGGGTTCGGGGGCTACACCTTC. It translates to CASLRSGTGFGGYTF.

This chain joins TRBV4-1 and TRBJ2-2; maybe TRBD1 (6 bases). Germline values: CDR1 MGHRA, CDR2 YSYEKL. The V end lost 5 bases, the J end lost 1 base, and 11 bases lay between the germline ends. CDR3 length: 15 residues. The CDR3 DNA reads as TGCGCCAGCAGCTTCAGGGGAGAGAACACCGGGGAGCTGTTTTTT. It translates to CASSFRGENTGELFF.

The V and J genes are TRBV25-1 and TRBJ2-1; maybe TRBD2 (5 bases). CDR3 size: 11 residues. Trimming pared 8 bases from V and 10 bases from J, leaving 12 bases between. CDR1 and CDR2 from the germline V gene are MGHDK and SYGVNS. The CDR3 DNA is TGTGCCAGCTCCGGCGGGTTGGAGCAGTTCTTC. Protein: CASSGGLEQFF.

The chain employs TRBV29-1 and TRBJ1-3; D may be TRBD1 (5 bases). This CDR3 is built from 14 residues. CDR1 and CDR2 from the germline V gene are SQVTM and ANQGSEA. The V end was cut by 6 bases, the J end by 2 bases, with 14 bases between. CDR3 DNA: TGCAGCGTGGGAACCAGGGAAACTGGAAACACCATATATTTT. Residues: CSVGTRETGNTIYF.

The chain joins TRBV3-1 (or the pseudogene TRBV3-2) to TRBJ2-5; D perhaps matches TRBD1 (6 bases). This CDR3 region has 15 residues. Germline-derived CDR1 and CDR2 are LGHDT and YNNKEL (reference sequence). Trimming cost V 0 bases and J 3 bases, with 11 bases left between them. This CDR3 reads CASSQDPGAEETQYF. The CDR3 DNA reads TGTGCCAGCAGCCAAGATCCAGGGGCTGAAGAGACCCAGTACTTC.

This clone appeared a single time. The chain is built from TRBV18 and TRBJ2-1, with D unresolved. The CDR3 is 14 residues long. Germline CDR1 KGHSH, CDR2 LQKENI. With 8 bases removed from V and 6 bases from J, the gap between germline ends came to 17 bases. Written as DNA, the CDR3 is TGTGCCAGCCATCAAACCCGGAGAGGCAATGAGCAGTTCTTC. As protein: CASHQTRRGNEQFF.

This sequence joins TRBV29-1 and TRBJ2-5, with D possibly matching TRBD1 (6 bases). This CDR3 spans 13 amino acids. The germline CDR1 and CDR2 sequences are SQVTM and ANQGSEA. Between the trimmed V and J ends, which lost 8 bases and 0 bases, there was a span of 13 bases. For the CDR3, the DNA is TGCAGCATACACCGGGACAACCAAGAGACCCAGTACTTC. This encodes CSIHRDNQETQYF.

The V call is TRBV9, the J call TRBJ2-3; D may be TRBD2 (6 bases). Per germline, CDR1 SGDLS and CDR2 YYNGEE. Trimming pared 3 bases from V and 5 bases from J, leaving 13 bases between. The CDR3 contains 14 residues. DNA for the CDR3: TGTGCCAGCAGCGGACCGGAGGGCAGAGATACGCAGTATTTT. Protein product: CASSGPEGRDTQYF.

This chain links TRBV19 with TRBJ2-1; 11 positions agree with TRBD2. The CDR3 runs to 16 residues. The ends lost 7 bases at V and 0 bases at J; junction bases unmatched: 5. Germline V gene data show CDR1 as LNHDA and CDR2 as SQIVND (reference sequence). CDR3 in DNA: TGTGCCAGTACTTATAGCGGGAGGGGCTCCTACAATGAGCAGTTCTTC. Its translation: CASTYSGRGSYNEQFF.